The 17 T cell receptor beta chains in this list originate from one sample, sequenced in a study of blood T cell repertoires in COVID-19 (TCRdb year 2020). Preparation of the library involved the immunoSEQ multiplex PCR assay. The clones in this table, taken by TCRdb from immuneACCESS, are in-frame only. Not every clone is retained; where verified, under half of the shortfall comes from an unresolved V gene, and the cause of the rest is unknown. The sample includes 150,000 or so clones, with around 85% observed a single time. Jointly, the top ten make up approximately 9.1% of the sample. Sequenced: PBMCs or T cells enriched from blood (not recorded which). The origin of the receptors is a middle-aged man who had recovered from COVID-19.

The chain links TRBV29-1 to TRBJ2-3; D possibly corresponds to TRBD2 (6 bases). Per germline, CDR1 SQVTM and CDR2 ANQGSEA. Between the trimmed V and J ends, which lost 6 bases and 2 bases, there was a span of 18 bases. The CDR3 runs to 15 residues. Written as DNA, the CDR3 is TGCAGCGTCGACCAGGGAGGAGCCTACACAGATACGCAGTATTTT. The encoded protein is CSVDQGGAYTDTQYF.

The rearrangement uses TRBV18 and TRBJ1-2, with D tentatively TRBD1 (6 bases). Per germline, CDR1 KGHSH and CDR2 LQKENI. The CDR3 covers 15 residues. Trimming left V 6 bases short and J 4 bases short, with 18 bases between. CDR3 region: CASSPGHAGGYGYTF. In DNA form, the CDR3 reads TGTGCCAGCTCGCCGGGACACGCTGGGGGCTATGGCTACACCTTC.

The genes are TRBV5-1 and TRBJ2-1; possibly TRBD2 for D (6 bases). This CDR3 is 15 amino acids long. Germline CDR1 and CDR2: SGHRS and YFSETQ. V shed 0 bases and J shed 3 bases, with 10 bases lying between them. The CDR3 here is CASSLAGGFYNEQFF. Here the CDR3 DNA reads TGCGCCAGCAGCTTGGCCGGGGGTTTCTACAATGAGCAGTTCTTC.

Only a few counts were recorded for this clone. The chain recombines TRBV5-4 with TRBJ1-1, with D possibly being TRBD1 (6 bases). The CDR3 sequence is 15 residues long. Germline values: CDR1 SGHNT, CDR2 YYREEE (reference sequence). Trimming stripped 1 base from V and 4 bases from J, with 14 bases between. CDR3 region: CASSLYRGAPTEAFF. For the CDR3, the DNA is TGTGCCAGCAGCTTGTATCGGGGGGCGCCCACTGAAGCTTTCTTT.

The chain recombines TRBV7-6 with TRBJ1-1; 9 nucleotides align to TRBD1. Germline CDR1 SGHVS, CDR2 FNYEAQ. The CDR3 is made up of 16 amino acids. Losses at the gene ends were 5 bases for V and 1 base for J; bases not matched to a gene: 8. The CDR3 region is CASSATGTGKNTEAFF. Written as DNA, the CDR3 is TGTGCCAGCAGCGCCACCGGGACAGGGAAGAACACTGAAGCTTTCTTT.

This chain uses TRBV30 with TRBJ2-5; 8 nucleotides line up with TRBD1. CDR1 is GTSNPN, CDR2 SVGIG, per germline (reference sequence). This CDR3 spans 14 amino acids. V trimming: 2 bases; J trimming: 2 bases; junction bases outside the gene matches: 4. CDR3 coding DNA: TGTGCCTGGAGTCACAGGGGGGTGCAAGAGACCCAGTACTTC. Amino acids: CAWSHRGVQETQYF.

This clone was recorded a few times. V gene TRBV28 combines with J gene TRBJ2-7, with TRBD1 matching 11 bases. Germline CDR1 MDHEN, CDR2 SYDVKM. The trim removed 7 bases at V and 2 bases at J, leaving 7 bases unmatched. The CDR3 covers 15 residues. DNA for the CDR3: TGTGCCAGCACCCAAATGGGACAGGGGGCCTACGAGCAGTACTTC. Translation gives CASTQMGQGAYEQYF.

The chain couples TRBV7-2 to TRBJ2-7, with 9 bases lining up with TRBD2. Per the germline V gene, CDR1 is SGHTA and CDR2 is FQGNSA. The CDR3 length is 12 residues. With 5 bases clipped from V and 9 bases from J, the junction kept 5 bases outside the gene matches. The CDR3 DNA follows: TGTGCCAGCAGCCCGGGACTAGCTTGGCAGTACTTC. Its translation is CASSPGLAWQYF.

DNA for the CDR3: TGTGCCAGCTCACCACCGTCCCCAAAAGAGACCCAGTACTTC. Translation: CASSPPSPKETQYF. The chain employs TRBV18 and TRBJ2-5; D ambiguous. Trimming pared 0 bases from V and 3 bases from J, leaving 8 bases between. CDR1 is KGHSH, CDR2 LQKENI, per germline. This CDR3 is built from 14 residues.

The CDR3 coding sequence is TGTGCCAGCAGCCGAGTCGCCAGGGGGAGGAACGAGCAGTACTTC. It encodes CASSRVARGRNEQYF. The rearrangement links TRBV14 to TRBJ2-7, with a weak D call TRBD1 (7 bases). V lost 4 bases, J lost 5 bases, and 18 bases lay in between. Germline-derived CDR1 and CDR2 are SGHDN and FVKESK. This CDR3 is built from 15 residues.

The chain is built from TRBV5-1 and TRBJ1-2; TRBD1 matches 7 bases. The CDR3 contains 14 residues. Germline V CDR1 and CDR2: SGHRS, YFSETQ. V lost 2 bases, J lost 4 bases, and 5 bases stayed unmatched. In DNA, the CDR3 is TGCGCCAGCAGCTTAGGGGGCAGAATCTATGGCTACACCTTC. Translated: CASSLGGRIYGYTF.

This sequence joins TRBV9 and TRBJ1-1, with D unclear. V lost 0 bases and J lost 4, with 10 bases in between. Germline-derived CDR1 and CDR2 are SGDLS and YYNGEE. There are 14 residues in the CDR3. The CDR3 DNA sequence: TGTGCCAGCAGCGTAGGGGTGAGGAGCACTGAAGCTTTCTTT. Protein sequence: CASSVGVRSTEAFF.

The count of this clone is one. The chain is built from TRBV19 and TRBJ2-7, with a weak D call TRBD1 (5 bases). Germline V lookup: CDR1 LNHDA, CDR2 SQIVND (reference sequence). This CDR3 has 15 amino acids. Trimming pared 6 bases from V and 0 bases from J, leaving 15 bases between. The CDR3 nucleotides are TGTGCCAGTAGCTCTCGACAGCAGAGCTCCTACGAGCAGTACTTC. Translation: CASSSRQQSSYEQYF.

This chain uses TRBV7-2 with TRBJ1-1, with D tentatively TRBD1 (6 bases). Germline V CDR1 and CDR2: SGHTA, FQGNSA. CDR3 length: 14 amino acids. The V gene lost 5 bases and the J gene lost 1 base, with 11 bases spanning the gap. The CDR3 spells CASSTQGTNTEAFF. The CDR3 DNA reads TGTGCCAGCAGCACCCAGGGGACGAACACTGAAGCTTTCTTT.

This chain links TRBV5-4 with TRBJ2-1; 12 bases are a match to TRBD1. J lost 6 bases, V lost 4 bases, and 5 bases had no gene match. Germline assignment: CDR1 SGHNT and CDR2 YYREEE (reference sequence). The length of the CDR3 is 15 residues. The CDR3 is CASSGDRGQRNEQFF. As DNA, the CDR3 is TGTGCCAGCAGCGGGGACAGGGGGCAGCGCAATGAGCAGTTCTTC.

The rearrangement links TRBV27 to TRBJ1-5, with D hard to call. Germline V gives CDR1 MNHEY, CDR2 SMNVEV (reference sequence). The CDR3 consists of 14 residues. V dropped 5 bases and J dropped 0 bases, with 8 bases sitting between them. For the CDR3, the DNA is TGTGCCAGCAGTAAACAAGATAGCAATCAGCCCCAGCATTTT. Encoded protein: CASSKQDSNQPQHF.

This clone has more than one count but fewer than ten. This chain uses TRBV5-1 with TRBJ1-5, with 7 bases that match TRBD1. The germline CDR1 and CDR2 sequences are SGHRS and YFSETQ. Unmatched junction bases numbered 6, after V lost 0 bases and J lost 6 bases. This CDR3 spans 15 amino acids. DNA of the CDR3: TGCGCCAGCAGCTTGGGGCAGGGGGACGCTCAGCCCCAGCATTTT. This encodes CASSLGQGDAQPQHF.